Listed here is a single T cell receptor beta chain. Its specificity is not known. These data are taken from a study of cytomegalovirus exposure and HLA in healthy donors. Study-level points and caveats: As was reported, the HLA-A and HLA-B alleles of most subjects were accurately predicted from TCR beta sequences. The study listed about 150 cytomegalovirus-associated TCR beta chains. In an earlier analysis, productive rearrangement rates for most beta V segments clustered near 87% or 30%. Solely CMV serostatus was available to characterize immune exposure.

V gave up 3 bases and J gave up 8 bases; unmatched junction bases: 9. This CDR3 has 14 residues. Germline V CDR1 and CDR2: MNHEY, SMNVEV (reference sequence). PCR amplification relied on 60 Vbeta primers (plus 13 Jbeta primers). Sequencing was performed with immunoSEQ multiplex PCR; in TCRdb, only in-frame clones are kept and a portion is missing. The sample includes under 250,000 clones. This TCR was recovered from a girl aged 2-15 years in good health and CMV-seropositive. J is TRBJ1-2 and V is TRBV27; TRBD1 agrees at 7 bases. The sample comprised PBMCs. The CDR3 coding sequence is TGTGCCAGCAGTTTTAATTTGGGACAGACGGGCTACACCTTC. As protein: CASSFNLGQTGYTF.